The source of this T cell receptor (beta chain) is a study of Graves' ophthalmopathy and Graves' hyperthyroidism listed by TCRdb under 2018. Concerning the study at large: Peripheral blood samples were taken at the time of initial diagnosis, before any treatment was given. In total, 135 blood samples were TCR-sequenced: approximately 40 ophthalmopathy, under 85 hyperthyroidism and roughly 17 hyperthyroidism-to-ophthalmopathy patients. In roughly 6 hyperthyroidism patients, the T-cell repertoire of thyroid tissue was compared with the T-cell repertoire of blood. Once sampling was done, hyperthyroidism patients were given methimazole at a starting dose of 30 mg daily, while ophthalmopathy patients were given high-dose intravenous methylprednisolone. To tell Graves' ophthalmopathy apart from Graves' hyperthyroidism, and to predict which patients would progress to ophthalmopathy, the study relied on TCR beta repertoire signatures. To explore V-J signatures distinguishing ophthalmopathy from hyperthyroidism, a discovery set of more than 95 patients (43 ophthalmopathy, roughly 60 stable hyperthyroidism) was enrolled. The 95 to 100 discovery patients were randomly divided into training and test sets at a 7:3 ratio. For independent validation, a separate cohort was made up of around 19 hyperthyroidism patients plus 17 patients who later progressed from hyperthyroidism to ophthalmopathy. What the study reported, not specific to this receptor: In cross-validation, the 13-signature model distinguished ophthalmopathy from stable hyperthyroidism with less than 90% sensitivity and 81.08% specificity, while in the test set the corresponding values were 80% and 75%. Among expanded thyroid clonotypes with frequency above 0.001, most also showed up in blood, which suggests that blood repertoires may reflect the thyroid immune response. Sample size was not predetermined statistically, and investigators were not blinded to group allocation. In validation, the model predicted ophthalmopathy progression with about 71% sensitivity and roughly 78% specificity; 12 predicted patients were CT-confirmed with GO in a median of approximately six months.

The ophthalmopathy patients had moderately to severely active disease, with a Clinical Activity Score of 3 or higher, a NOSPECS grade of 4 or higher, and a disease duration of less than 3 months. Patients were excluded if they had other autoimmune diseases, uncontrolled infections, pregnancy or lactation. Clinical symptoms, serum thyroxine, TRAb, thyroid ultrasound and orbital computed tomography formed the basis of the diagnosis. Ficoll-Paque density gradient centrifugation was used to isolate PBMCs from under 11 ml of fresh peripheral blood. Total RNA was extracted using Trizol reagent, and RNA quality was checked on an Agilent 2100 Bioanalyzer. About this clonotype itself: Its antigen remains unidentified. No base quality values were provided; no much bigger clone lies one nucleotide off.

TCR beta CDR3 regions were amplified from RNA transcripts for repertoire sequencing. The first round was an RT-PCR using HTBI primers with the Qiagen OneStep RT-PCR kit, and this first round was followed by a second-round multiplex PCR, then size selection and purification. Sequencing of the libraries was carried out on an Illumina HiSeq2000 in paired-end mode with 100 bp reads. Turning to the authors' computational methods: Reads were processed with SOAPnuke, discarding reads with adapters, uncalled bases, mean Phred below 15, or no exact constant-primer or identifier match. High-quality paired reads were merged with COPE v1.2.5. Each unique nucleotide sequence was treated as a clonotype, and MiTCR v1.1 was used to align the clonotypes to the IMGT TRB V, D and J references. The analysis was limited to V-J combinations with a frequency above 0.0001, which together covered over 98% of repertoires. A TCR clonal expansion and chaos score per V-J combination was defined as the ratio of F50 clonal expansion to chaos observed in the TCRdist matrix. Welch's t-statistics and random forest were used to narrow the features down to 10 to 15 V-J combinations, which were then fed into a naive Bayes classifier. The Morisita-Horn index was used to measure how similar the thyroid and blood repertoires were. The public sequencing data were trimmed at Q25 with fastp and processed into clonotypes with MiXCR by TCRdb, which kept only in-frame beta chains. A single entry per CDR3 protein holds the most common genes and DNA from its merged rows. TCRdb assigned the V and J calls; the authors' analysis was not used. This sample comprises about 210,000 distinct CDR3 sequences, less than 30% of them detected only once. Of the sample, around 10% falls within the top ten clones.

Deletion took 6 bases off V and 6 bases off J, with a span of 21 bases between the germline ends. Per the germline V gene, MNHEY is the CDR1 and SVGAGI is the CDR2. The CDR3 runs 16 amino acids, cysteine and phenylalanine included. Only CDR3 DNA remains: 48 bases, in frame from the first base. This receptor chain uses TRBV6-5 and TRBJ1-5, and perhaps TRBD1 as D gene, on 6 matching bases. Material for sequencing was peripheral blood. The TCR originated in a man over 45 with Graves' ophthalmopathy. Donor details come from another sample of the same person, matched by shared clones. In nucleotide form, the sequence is TGTGCCAGCAGCTATCGGACAGCCTCCTCTGCTCAGCCCCAGCATTTT. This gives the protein CASSYRTASSAQPQHF.